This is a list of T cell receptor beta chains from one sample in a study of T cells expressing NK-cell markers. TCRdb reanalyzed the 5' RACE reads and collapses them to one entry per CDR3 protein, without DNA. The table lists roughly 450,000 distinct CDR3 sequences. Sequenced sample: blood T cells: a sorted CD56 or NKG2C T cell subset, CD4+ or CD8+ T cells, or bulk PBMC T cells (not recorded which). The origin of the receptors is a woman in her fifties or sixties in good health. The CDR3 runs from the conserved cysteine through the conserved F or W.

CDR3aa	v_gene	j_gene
CASSLVAGTKETQYF	TRBV7-2	TRBJ2-5
CASSSGLAGGRSTDTQYF	TRBV5-1	TRBJ2-3
CATSGTAGYTF	TRBV10-3	TRBJ1-2
CASSPRAGTPYNEQFF	TRBV21-1	TRBJ2-1
CSARDMMKREGYNEQFF	TRBV20-1	TRBJ2-1
CASGTSGYNEQFF	TRBV28	TRBJ2-1
CASSNSPYEQYF	TRBV7-3	TRBJ2-7
CASSPRDYLGSEYF	TRBV9	TRBJ2-3
CASRRKGPSGAPLHF	TRBV12-3/TRBV12-4	TRBJ1-6
CASSFGLAGVSGEQFF	TRBV12-3/TRBV12-4	TRBJ2-1
CASSPVGWGGSIDEQFF	TRBV9	TRBJ2-1
CATLQTGVNTEAFF	TRBV10-3	TRBJ1-1
CSVSPTPGLAYEQYF	TRBV29-1	TRBJ2-7
CASSLHPGGDQPQHF	TRBV6-4	TRBJ1-5
CASRDRASYAEQYF	TRBV19	TRBJ2-7
CASSLAEYPYNEQFF	TRBV7-9	TRBJ2-1
CAISEASGLVGGATDTQYF	TRBV10-3	TRBJ2-3
CASSEIAGVEETQYF	TRBV3-1	TRBJ2-5
CASSFRARMETQYF	TRBV11-2	TRBJ2-5
CASRHLETQYF	TRBV6-1	TRBJ2-5
CAIRASGTNYGYTF	TRBV10-3	TRBJ1-2
CASSLVPGIGRETQYF	TRBV7-2	TRBJ2-5
CASSLDGTSGDPTQYF	TRBV11-3	TRBJ2-5
CASSYRQGQGKSGELFF	TRBV6-5	TRBJ2-2
CASTGWGSPTDTQYF	TRBV12-3/TRBV12-4	TRBJ2-3
CASSFYSQGITGANVLTF	TRBV5-1	TRBJ2-6
CASSIISGARGNEQFF	TRBV2	TRBJ2-1
CASSPQGSLTDTQYF	TRBV12-3/TRBV12-4	TRBJ2-3
CASQREVADTQYF	TRBV5-1	TRBJ2-3
CASSFSAAGNEQFF	TRBV7-9	TRBJ2-1
CASSTQGASGNTIYF	TRBV5-1	TRBJ1-3
CSVERVAGVREQFF	TRBV29-1	TRBJ2-1
CASSGFRDNTGELFF	TRBV7-6	TRBJ2-2
CASSYGRDTQYF	TRBV6-2/TRBV6-3	TRBJ2-3
CSAQIFGPGSPLHF	TRBV20-1	TRBJ1-6
CASSTRRGSGELFF	TRBV7-7	TRBJ2-2
CSARVSTGINQPQHF	TRBV20-1	TRBJ1-5
CASSQVAGRMDTQYF	TRBV3-1	TRBJ2-3
CASTGGVGYTF	TRBV5-1	TRBJ1-2
CAWRLAGGWDTQYF	TRBV30	TRBJ2-3
CATKVGYGYTF	TRBV24-1	TRBJ1-2
CASSGERIYGYTF	TRBV25-1	TRBJ1-2
CSVGQLAGAADTQYF	TRBV29-1	TRBJ2-3
CASSLALWDRAKVYEQYF	TRBV5-1	TRBJ2-7
CASSFRTSDAGELFF	TRBV5-1	TRBJ2-2
CASSLEAVRYNEQFF	TRBV5-1	TRBJ2-1
CASRLRGGRYTGELFF	TRBV12-3/TRBV12-4	TRBJ2-2
CSVAPSRWNYEQYF	TRBV29-1	TRBJ2-7